This TCR beta chain was captured in a study of post-analysis software for immune sequencing data. Every TCR beta cDNA library bore unique molecular identifiers. With roughly 1 to 11 million T cells as the source, roughly 0.5 million cDNA molecules resulted. TCRdb reprocessed the PCR reads with MiXCR, giving one entry per CDR3 protein. Here the sample spans about half a million distinct CDR3 sequences, around 34% being singletons. Turning to this clonotype: Its antigen is unidentified.

CDR3 size: 16 residues. Deletions cut 2 bases from V and 3 bases from J, with 17 bases between. Germline CDR1 SGHRS, CDR2 YFSETQ. Study-level points and caveats: Samples prepared in the same batch strongly co-clustered by F measure. Among multiple sclerosis patients, normalized Chao1 diversity was significantly below that of controls. There were roughly 5 TRBV segments more frequent in patients than controls, and TRBV5-6, TRBV5-1 and TRBV20-1 were among them.

Sequencing was done on a sample of blood. The chain links TRBV5-1 to TRBJ1-1, with TRBD1 as a possible D gene (5 bases). The TCR was taken from a girl aged 2-17 years with multiple sclerosis. CDR3 sequence: CASSFSQGRTHTEAFF. CDR3 coding DNA: TGCGCCAGCAGCTTCTCCCAGGGACGGACACACACTGAAGCTTTCTTT. Supplemented by reference TRBV5-1 and TRBJ1-1, the full variable domain reads KAGVTQTPRYLIKTRGQQVTLSCSPISGHRSVSWYQQTPGQGLQFLFEYFSETQRNKGNFPGRFSGRQFSNSRSEMNVSTLELGDSALYLCASSFSQGRTHTEAFFGQGTRLTVV.